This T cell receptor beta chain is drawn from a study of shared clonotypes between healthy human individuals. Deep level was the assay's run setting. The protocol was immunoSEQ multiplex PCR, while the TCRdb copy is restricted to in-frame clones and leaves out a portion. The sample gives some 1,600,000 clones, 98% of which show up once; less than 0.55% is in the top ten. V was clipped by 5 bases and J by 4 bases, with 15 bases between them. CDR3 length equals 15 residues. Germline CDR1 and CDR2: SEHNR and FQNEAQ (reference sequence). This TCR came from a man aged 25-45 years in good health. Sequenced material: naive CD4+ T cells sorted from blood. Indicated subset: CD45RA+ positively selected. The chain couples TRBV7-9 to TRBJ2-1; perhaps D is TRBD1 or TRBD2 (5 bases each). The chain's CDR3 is CASSPGLGDYNEQFF. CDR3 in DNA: TGTGCCAGCAGCCCGGGGTTGGGGGATTACAATGAGCAGTTCTTC. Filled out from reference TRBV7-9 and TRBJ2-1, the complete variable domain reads DTGVSQNPRHKITKRGQNVTFRCDPISEHNRLYWYRQTLGQGPEFLTYFQNEAQLEKSRLLSDRFSAERPKGSFSTLEIQRTEQGDSAMYLCASSPGLGDYNEQFFGPGTRLTVL.